The 17 T cell receptor beta chains given below trace back to one sample, sequenced in a study of early T cells in non-severe SARS-CoV-2 infection. TCRdb itself ran the 5' RACE reads through MiXCR, one entry per CDR3 protein. The table lists 25,000 to 40,000 distinct CDR3 sequences, 5% to 7% of them singletons, with 20% to 25% in the top ten. Sequenced material: whole blood. The receptors were sampled from an adult who was a healthcare worker with PCR-confirmed SARS-CoV-2 infection or an uninfected control (not recorded which).

The chain uses TRBV11-2 and TRBJ2-5; no clear D gene. Germline CDR1 SGHAT, CDR2 FQNNGV. CDR3 size: 14 residues. Trimming took 0 bases from V and 5 from J, leaving 10 bases between them. CDR3 coding DNA: TGTGCCAGCAGCTTAGATCGGGTGGGGGAGACCCAGTACTTC. This sequence encodes CASSLDRVGETQYF.

This clonotype was counted ten times or more. This rearrangement joins TRBV7-2 to TRBJ1-1; D gene uncertain. The V and J ends lost 6 bases and 0 bases respectively, with 11 bases between them. From germline, CDR1 is SGHTA and CDR2 FQGNSA. This CDR3 region has 14 residues. The CDR3 bases are TGTGCCAGCAGTATCAGACCAATGAACACTGAAGCTTTCTTT. Encoded protein: CASSIRPMNTEAFF.

This clonotype appeared many times. The chain is built from TRBV4-3 and TRBJ1-1; D is possibly TRBD1 (6 bases). This CDR3 comprises 17 residues. The ends were cut back, 0 bases at V and 0 bases at J, with 14 bases in the middle. CDR1 is LGHNA, CDR2 YSLEER, per germline. CDR3 DNA: TGCGCCAGCAGCCAAGAGCGAGGGGGACTTATGAACACTGAAGCTTTCTTT. Residues: CASSQERGGLMNTEAFF.

This clonotype was detected many times. The rearrangement links TRBV11-2 to TRBJ2-3, with D unclear. The CDR3 has 14 residues. Germline V lookup: CDR1 SGHAT, CDR2 FQNNGV. V lost 5 bases, J lost 4 bases, and 13 bases lay in between. As DNA, the CDR3 is TGTGCCAGCAGCCCCGTAGGCCCCCCAGATACGCAGTATTTT. It codes for CASSPVGPPDTQYF. Full variable domain (outside the CDR3, taken from reference TRBV11-2 and TRBJ2-3): EAGVAQSPRYKIIEKRQSVAFWCNPISGHATLYWYQQILGQGPKLLIQFQNNGVVDDSQLPKDRFSAERLKGVDSTLKIQPAKLEDSAVYLCASSPVGPPDTQYFGPGTRLTVL.

This clonotype was counted many times. The chain is built from TRBV27 and TRBJ2-7, with TRBD1 matching 7 bases. The CDR3 is made up of 19 amino acids. The germline gives CDR1 MNHEY, CDR2 SMNVEV (reference sequence). The V segment lost 3 bases and the J segment 1 base; nucleotides outside the gene matches: 18. The chain's CDR3 is CASSFRWTGGLGGSYEQYF. The CDR3 DNA is TGTGCCAGCAGTTTCCGCTGGACAGGTGGGCTAGGGGGTTCCTACGAGCAGTACTTC.

This chain connects TRBV20-1 to TRBJ2-1, with 9 bases matching TRBD1. The V gene end was trimmed by 3 bases and the J gene end by 1 base; junction bases not matched to a gene: 4. The CDR3 length is 15 residues. The germline V gene encodes CDR1 DFQATT and CDR2 SNEGSKA (reference sequence). The CDR3: CSARDRGVSYNEQFF. The CDR3 DNA follows: TGCAGTGCTAGGGACAGGGGAGTTTCCTACAATGAGCAGTTCTTC.

In this sample, this clonotype turned up a few times. This rearrangement joins TRBV30 to TRBJ2-4; weak D call: TRBD1 (6 bases). The V gene lost 0 bases and the J gene lost 6 bases, with 9 bases spanning the gap. This CDR3 is 13 amino acids long. The germline gives CDR1 GTSNPN, CDR2 SVGIG (reference sequence). CDR3 nucleotide sequence: TGTGCCTGGAGTGTAATGACAGGAAACATTCAGTACTTC. Encoded protein: CAWSVMTGNIQYF.

This clonotype was observed at least ten times. The genes are TRBV27 and TRBJ1-1, with 7 positions matching TRBD1. Germline CDR1 and CDR2: MNHEY and SMNVEV (reference sequence). Unmatched junction bases numbered 9, after V lost 4 bases and J lost 4 bases. The CDR3 is 15 amino acids. CDR3 amino acids: CASSSWTGGSTEAFF. Here the CDR3 DNA reads TGTGCCAGCAGTTCCTGGACAGGAGGGAGCACTGAAGCTTTCTTT.

This clonotype came up once. Just one base apart from a much larger clone, this may be a read error. The chain carries TRBV6-1 and TRBJ1-2; D is ambiguous. The V end lost 4 bases, the J end lost 8 bases, and 17 bases lay between the germline ends. The CDR3 totals 14 residues. Germline lookup yields CDR1 MNHNS and CDR2 SASEGT. In nucleotides, the CDR3 is TGTGCCAGCAGTGCCCTCGCGGAGTCACGGGGCTACACCTTC. This codes for CASSALAESRGYTF.

This clonotype was counted a few times. The CDR3 is CASSVRDRGSNEQFF. The DNA of the CDR3 is TGTGCCAGCAGTGTGCGGGACAGGGGTTCCAATGAGCAGTTCTTC. The rearrangement links TRBV2 to TRBJ2-1; 10 positions match TRBD1. The germline gives CDR1 SNHLY, CDR2 FYNNEI. CDR3 length: 15 residues. J lost 6 bases, V lost 4 bases, and 6 bases had no gene match.

V is TRBV2 and J is TRBJ2-1; D uncertain. Between the trimmed V and J ends, which lost 5 bases and 5 bases, there was a span of 4 bases. Germline V gives CDR1 SNHLY, CDR2 FYNNEI. This CDR3 comprises 11 residues. The CDR3 here is CASSTHNEQFF. CDR3 bases: TGTGCCAGCAGTACCCACAATGAGCAGTTCTTC. Variable domain in full (rest from reference TRBV2 and TRBJ2-1): EPEVTQTPSHQVTQMGQEVILRCVPISNHLYFYWYRQILGQKVEFLVSFYNNEISEKSEIFDDQFSVERPDGSNFTLKIRSTKLEDSAMYFCASSTHNEQFFGPGTRLTVL.

The chain recombines TRBV7-3 with TRBJ2-5, with 7 bases lining up with TRBD1. The length of the CDR3 is 15 residues. V lost 1 base to trimming and J lost 2 bases; unmatched junction nucleotides: 4. CDR1 and CDR2 (germline): SGHTA, FQGTGA. The CDR3: CASSLMGQLQETQYF. Written as DNA, the CDR3 is TGTGCCAGCAGCTTAATGGGACAGCTGCAAGAGACCCAGTACTTC.

The sample holds a few counts of this clonotype. This chain joins TRBV20-1 and TRBJ1-6, with D perhaps matching TRBD1 (6 bases). This CDR3 is built from 13 residues. The germline CDR1 and CDR2 sequences are DFQATT and SNEGSKA (reference sequence). Trimming removed 2 bases at V and 9 bases at J, with 11 bases between. The CDR3 loop reads CSARTQGSSPLHF. CDR3 DNA: TGCAGTGCTAGAACACAGGGATCTTCACCCCTCCACTTT.

This clonotype was found many times. For the CDR3, the DNA is TGTGCCAGCAGTTACATAGGAAAGGTCGCAAATGAGCAGTTCTTC. Encoded protein: CASSYIGKVANEQFF. This chain connects TRBV6-2 or TRBV6-3 to TRBJ2-1; no clear D. The length of the CDR3 is 15 residues. CDR1 MNHEY and CDR2 SVGEGT come from the germline V gene. Trimming stripped 2 bases from V and 7 bases from J, with 15 bases between.

The chain is built from TRBV20-1 and TRBJ2-3, with D perhaps matching TRBD2 (6 bases). This CDR3 spans 13 amino acids. Trimming shortened V by 0 bases and J by 8 bases, and 12 bases separated the two germline ends. Germline CDR1 is DFQATT and CDR2 is SNEGSKA (reference sequence). CDR3 loop: CSARDPREVTQYF. The CDR3 region has the DNA TGCAGTGCTAGAGACCCAAGGGAGGTTACGCAGTATTTT.

As to this clonotype: A read error may account for a junction end that differs from germline. The V and J genes are TRBV28 and TRBJ2-3, with D possibly being TRBD2 (6 bases). The length of the CDR3 is 14 residues. Germline CDR1 and CDR2: MDHEN and SYDVKM. The CDR3 region has the DNA TGTGCCAGCAGTTTACGGGGGAGCACAGATTCGCAGTATTTT. This translates into CASSLRGSTDSQYF.

This clonotype was counted between two and nine times. A much larger clone differs by one base, so this may be a read error. The chain joins TRBV2 to TRBJ2-3; D is possibly TRBD1 (6 bases). There are 13 residues in the CDR3. CDR1 is SNHLY, CDR2 FYNNEI, per germline. Trimming left V 11 bases short and J 9 bases short, with 21 bases between. CDR3 loop: CAGPPGVARTQYF. The CDR3 DNA is TGTGCCGGTCCCCCAGGGGTTGCAAGGACGCAGTATTTT.